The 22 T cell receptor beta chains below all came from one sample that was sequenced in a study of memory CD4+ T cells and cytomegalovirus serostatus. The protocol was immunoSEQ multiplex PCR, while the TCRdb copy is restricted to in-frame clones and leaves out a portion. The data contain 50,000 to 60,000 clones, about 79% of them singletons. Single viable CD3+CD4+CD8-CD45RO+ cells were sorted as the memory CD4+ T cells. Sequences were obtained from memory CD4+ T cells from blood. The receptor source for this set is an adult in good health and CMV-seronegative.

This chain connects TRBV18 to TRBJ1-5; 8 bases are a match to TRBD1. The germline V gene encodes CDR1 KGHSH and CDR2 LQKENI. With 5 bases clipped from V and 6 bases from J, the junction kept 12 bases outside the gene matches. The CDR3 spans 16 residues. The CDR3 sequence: CASSSGTTGALQPQHF. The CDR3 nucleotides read TGTGCCAGCTCATCCGGAACGACAGGGGCCCTTCAGCCCCAGCATTTT.

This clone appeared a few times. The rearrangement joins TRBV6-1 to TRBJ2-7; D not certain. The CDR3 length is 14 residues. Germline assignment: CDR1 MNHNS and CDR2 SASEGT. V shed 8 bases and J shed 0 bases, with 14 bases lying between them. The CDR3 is CASQPTMFSYEQYF. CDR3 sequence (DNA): TGTGCCAGCCAACCGACAATGTTCTCCTACGAGCAGTACTTC.

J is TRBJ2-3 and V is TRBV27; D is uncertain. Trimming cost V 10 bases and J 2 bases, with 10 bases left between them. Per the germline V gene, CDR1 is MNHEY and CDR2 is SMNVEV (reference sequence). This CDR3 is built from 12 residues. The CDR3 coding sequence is TGTGCCACGGGCGACATCACAGATACGCAGTATTTT. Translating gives CATGDITDTQYF.

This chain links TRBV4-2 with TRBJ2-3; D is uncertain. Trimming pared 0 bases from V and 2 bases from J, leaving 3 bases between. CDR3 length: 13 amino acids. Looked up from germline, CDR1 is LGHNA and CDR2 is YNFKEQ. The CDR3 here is CASSQEATDTQYF. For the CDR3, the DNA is TGTGCCAGCAGCCAAGAGGCCACAGATACGCAGTATTTT.

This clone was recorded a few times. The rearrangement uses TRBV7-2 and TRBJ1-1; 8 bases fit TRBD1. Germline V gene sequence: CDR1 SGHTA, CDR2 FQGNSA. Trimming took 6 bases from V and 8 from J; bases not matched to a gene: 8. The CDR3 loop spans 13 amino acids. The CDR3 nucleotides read TGTGCCAGCAGGCCATCCAGGGGGCCGGAAGCTTTCTTT. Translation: CASRPSRGPEAFF.

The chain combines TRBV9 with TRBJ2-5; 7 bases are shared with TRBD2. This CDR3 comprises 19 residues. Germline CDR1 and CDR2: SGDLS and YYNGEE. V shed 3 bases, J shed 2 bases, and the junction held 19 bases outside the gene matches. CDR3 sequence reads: CASSGRGNRNGGNQETQYF. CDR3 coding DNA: TGTGCCAGCAGCGGACGAGGAAATCGGAACGGGGGGAATCAAGAGACCCAGTACTTC.

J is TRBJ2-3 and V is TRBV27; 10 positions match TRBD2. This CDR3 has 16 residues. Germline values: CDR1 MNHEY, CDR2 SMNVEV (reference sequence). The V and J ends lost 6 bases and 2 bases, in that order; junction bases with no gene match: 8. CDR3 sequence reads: CASSTRTSGVTDTQYF. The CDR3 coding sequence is TGTGCCAGCAGCACTAGGACTAGCGGCGTCACAGATACGCAGTATTTT.

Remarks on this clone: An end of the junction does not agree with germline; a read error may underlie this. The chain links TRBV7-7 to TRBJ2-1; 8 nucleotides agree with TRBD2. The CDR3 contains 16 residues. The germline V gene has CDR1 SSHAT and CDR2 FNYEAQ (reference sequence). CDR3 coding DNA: TGTGCTAGCAGCCCCTTTGAAAAAGCGGGGGTCAATGAGCAGTTCTTC. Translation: CASSPFEKAGVNEQFF.

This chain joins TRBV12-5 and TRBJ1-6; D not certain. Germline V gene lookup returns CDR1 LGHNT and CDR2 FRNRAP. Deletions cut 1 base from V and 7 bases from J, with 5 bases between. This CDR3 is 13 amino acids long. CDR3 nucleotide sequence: TGTGCTAGTGGTTTGGGACCCAATTCACCCCTCCACTTT. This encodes CASGLGPNSPLHF.

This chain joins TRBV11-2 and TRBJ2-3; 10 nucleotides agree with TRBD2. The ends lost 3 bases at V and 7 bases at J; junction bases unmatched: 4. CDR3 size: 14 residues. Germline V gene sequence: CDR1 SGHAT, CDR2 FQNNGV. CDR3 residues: CASSLGLARNTQYF. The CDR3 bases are TGTGCCAGCAGCTTGGGACTAGCGCGGAATACGCAGTATTTT. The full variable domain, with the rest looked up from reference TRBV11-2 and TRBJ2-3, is EAGVAQSPRYKIIEKRQSVAFWCNPISGHATLYWYQQILGQGPKLLIQFQNNGVVDDSQLPKDRFSAERLKGVDSTLKIQPAKLEDSAVYLCASSLGLARNTQYFGPGTRLTVL.

The DNA for the CDR3 is TGTGCCAGCAGCTTAGACATTGGTGAGGGTTGGGGAAAACTGTTTTTT. Translating it yields CASSLDIGEGWGKLFF. The chain joins TRBV11-2 to TRBJ1-4, with D unresolved. V lost 0 bases to trimming and J lost 10 bases, with 18 bases between them. Germline CDR1 and CDR2: SGHAT and FQNNGV. There are 16 residues in the CDR3.

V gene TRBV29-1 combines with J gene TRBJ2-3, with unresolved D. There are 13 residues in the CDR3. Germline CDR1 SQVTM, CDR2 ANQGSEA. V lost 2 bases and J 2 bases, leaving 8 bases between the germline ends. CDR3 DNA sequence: TGCAGCGTTGAACGGGCCGCCACAGATACGCAGTATTTT. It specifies CSVERAATDTQYF.

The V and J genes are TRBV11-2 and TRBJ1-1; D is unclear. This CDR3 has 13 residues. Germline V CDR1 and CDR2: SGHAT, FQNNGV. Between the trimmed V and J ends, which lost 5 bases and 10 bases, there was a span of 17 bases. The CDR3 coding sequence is TGTGCCAGCAGCGAAACCCGTGGCCTCGGAGCTTTCTTT. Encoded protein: CASSETRGLGAFF.

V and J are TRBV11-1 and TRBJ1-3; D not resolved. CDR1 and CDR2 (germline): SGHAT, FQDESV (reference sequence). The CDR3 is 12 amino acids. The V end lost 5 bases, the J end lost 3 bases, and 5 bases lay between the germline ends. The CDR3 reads CASSEGGNTIYF. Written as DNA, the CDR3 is TGTGCCAGCAGCGAGGGTGGAAACACCATATATTTT.

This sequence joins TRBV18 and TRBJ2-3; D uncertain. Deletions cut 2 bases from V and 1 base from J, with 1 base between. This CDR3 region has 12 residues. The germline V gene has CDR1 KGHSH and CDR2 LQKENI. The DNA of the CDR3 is TGTGCCAGCTCACCAGGCACAGATACGCAGTATTTT. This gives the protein CASSPGTDTQYF. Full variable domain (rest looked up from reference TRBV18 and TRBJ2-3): NAGVMQNPRHLVRRRGQEARLRCSPMKGHSHVYWYRQLPEEGLKFMVYLQKENIIDESGMPKERFSAEFPKEGPSILRIQQVVRGDSAAYFCASSPGTDTQYFGPGTRLTVL.

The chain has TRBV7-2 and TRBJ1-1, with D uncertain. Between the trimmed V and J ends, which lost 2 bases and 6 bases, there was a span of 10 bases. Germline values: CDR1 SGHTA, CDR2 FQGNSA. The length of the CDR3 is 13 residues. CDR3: CASSLSGYAEAFF. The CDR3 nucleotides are TGTGCCAGCAGCTTAAGTGGGTACGCTGAAGCTTTCTTT.

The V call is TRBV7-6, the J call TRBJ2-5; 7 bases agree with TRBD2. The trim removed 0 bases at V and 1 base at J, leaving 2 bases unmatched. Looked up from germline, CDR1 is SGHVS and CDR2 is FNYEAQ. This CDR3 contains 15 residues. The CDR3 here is CASSLASSGQETQYF. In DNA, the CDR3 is TGTGCCAGCAGCTTAGCATCTAGCGGCCAAGAGACCCAGTACTTC.

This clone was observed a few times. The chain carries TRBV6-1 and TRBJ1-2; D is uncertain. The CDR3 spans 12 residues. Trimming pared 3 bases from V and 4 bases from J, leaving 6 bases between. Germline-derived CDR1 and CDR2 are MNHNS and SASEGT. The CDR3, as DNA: TGTGCCAGCAGTGAGGGAGGCTATGGCTACACCTTC. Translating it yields CASSEGGYGYTF.

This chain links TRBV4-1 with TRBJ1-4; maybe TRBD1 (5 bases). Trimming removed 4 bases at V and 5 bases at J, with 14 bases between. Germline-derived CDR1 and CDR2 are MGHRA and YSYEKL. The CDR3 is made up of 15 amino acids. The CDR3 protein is CASSPGSWGNEKLFF. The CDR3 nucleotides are TGCGCCAGCAGCCCTGGGTCGTGGGGGAATGAAAAACTGTTTTTT.

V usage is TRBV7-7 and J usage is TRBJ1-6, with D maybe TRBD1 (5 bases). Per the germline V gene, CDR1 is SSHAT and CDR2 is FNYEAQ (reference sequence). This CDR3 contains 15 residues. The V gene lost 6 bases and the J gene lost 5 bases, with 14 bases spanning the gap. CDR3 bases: TGTGCCAGCAGGGAAAGGGGCAGAAATAATTCACCCCTCCACTTT. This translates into CASRERGRNNSPLHF.

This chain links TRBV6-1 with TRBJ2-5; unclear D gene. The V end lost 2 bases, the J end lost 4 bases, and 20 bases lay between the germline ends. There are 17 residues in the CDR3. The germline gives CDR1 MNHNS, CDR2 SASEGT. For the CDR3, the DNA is TGTGCCAGCAGTGAAAGGGCCAGGCCCAACGTCATAGAGACCCAGTACTTC. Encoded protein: CASSERARPNVIETQYF.

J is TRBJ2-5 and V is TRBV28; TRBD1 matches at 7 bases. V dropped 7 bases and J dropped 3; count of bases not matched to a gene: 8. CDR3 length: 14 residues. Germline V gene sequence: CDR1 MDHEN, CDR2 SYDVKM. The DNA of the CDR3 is TGTGCCAGCAATCCGGGACAGTTAAAAGAGACCCAGTACTTC. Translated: CASNPGQLKETQYF.